This T cell receptor beta chain was found in a study of blood T cell repertoires in COVID-19. Study details: Some COVID-19 samples were acute and others convalescent; all came from the United States, Italy and Spain.

Germline loops: CDR1 MDHEN, CDR2 SYDVKM. The V and J ends lost 5 bases and 3 bases, in that order; junction bases with no gene match: 9. CDR3 length equals 17 residues. Only in-frame clones appear in the TCRdb table, and some are missing; sequencing was by immunoSEQ multiplex PCR. The data show 250,000 to 350,000 clones, more than 85% seen once. Cohorts were assigned according to the clinical history that participants reported. The study counted Cohort 3 donors as recovered given two negative PCRs, clearance, or symptom resolution. A single count supports this clone. V usage is TRBV28 and J usage is TRBJ1-6; 8 bases line up with TRBD1. The TCR sequence derives from a young woman who had recovered from COVID-19. The sample comprised PBMCs or T cells enriched from blood (not recorded which). This CDR3 reads CASSPGGGGIYNSPLHF. CDR3 nucleotide sequence: TGTGCCAGCAGTCCAGGGGGCGGCGGGATCTATAATTCACCCCTCCACTTT. The full variable domain, with the rest looked up from reference TRBV28 and TRBJ1-6, is DVKVTQSSRYLVKRTGEKVFLECVQDMDHENMFWYRQDPGLGLRLIYFSYDVKMKEKGDIPEGYSVSREKKERFSLILESASTNQTSMYLCASSPGGGGIYNSPLHFGNGTRLTVT.